This TCR beta chain was observed in a study of blood T cell repertoires in COVID-19. Study overall: The United States, Italy and Spain supplied acute and convalescent COVID-19 samples. The analysed material was cDNA or gDNA that came from T cells, B-cell-depleted T cells, or PBMCs.

Trimming at V came to 3 bases and at J to 1 base, leaving 12 bases not matched to a gene. Germline CDR1 reads LNHDA; CDR2 reads SQIVND (reference sequence). This CDR3 has 19 residues. The table lists this clone with a count of one. In the authors' methods: How many nucleated cells were present was estimated from reference gene primer amplification. Clones were read by immunoSEQ multiplex PCR, and TCRdb kept only the in-frame ones, dropping some. V and J calls and clone size follow that table, whereas D and trimming were derived from the DNA. The profile shows 100,000 to 150,000 clones, 70% to 90% of them singletons.

This TCR came from a woman at least 80 years old with acute or convalescent COVID-19. V and J are TRBV19 and TRBJ2-3; 11 bases map to TRBD2. The sequenced sample consisted of peripheral blood. In nucleotides, the CDR3 is TGTGCCAGTAGTATCCGCGGGACTAGCGGACCTTACCGCACAGATACGCAGTATTTT. Amino acid sequence: CASSIRGTSGPYRTDTQYF. Filled out from reference TRBV19 and TRBJ2-3, the complete variable domain reads DGGITQSPKYLFRKEGQNVTLSCEQNLNHDAMYWYRQDPGQGLRLIYYSQIVNDFQKGDIAEGYSVSREKKESFPLTVTSAQKNPTAFYLCASSIRGTSGPYRTDTQYFGPGTRLTVL.